One T cell receptor beta chain is described in this entry. The antigen it binds to is not known. No much larger clone is present one base from it, and per-base qualities are unavailable. Read against the paper, the sample's time point label means: individuals recovered from natural SARS-CoV-2 infection. The immunoSEQ Assay was the method used to sequence TCRbeta CDR3 regions. After extraction, genomic DNA underwent amplification by bias-controlled multiplex PCR, followed by high-throughput sequencing. Under the source paper's analysis protocol: To quantify the absolute abundance of each unique TCRbeta CDR3 region, sequences were collapsed and filtered. T cell fraction was estimated by normalizing TCRbeta template counts to usable DNA, with usable DNA measured through amplification of reference genes found in all nucleated cells. Repertoire TCRs were annotated as SARS-CoV-2-specific when V gene, CDR3 amino acid sequence and J gene were exactly matched to a known reactive TCR set. MIRA supplied the reference SARS-CoV-2 TCR set, which was filtered for enrichment in COVID-19-positive ImmuneCODE repertoires so that public or cross-reactive TCRs were removed. Based on the MIRA antigens, annotated TCRs were further analysed at the level of specific ORF or position within ORF. Breadth was defined as the number of annotated unique rearrangements divided by the total number of unique productive rearrangements, and depth was defined as the summed frequency of the annotated unique rearrangements. Two-sided Wilcoxon rank-sum tests were applied when comparing TCR breadth between groups. The immuneACCESS repertoire file appears here via TCRdb, limited to in-frame rearrangements. These files lack a portion of the clones; in checked studies, under half of the deficit traces to unresolved V genes, and the cause of the others is not known. V and J calls plus clone size are reproduced from that table; the DNA served to infer D and trimming. This sample lists 350,000 to 450,000 clones; 90% to 95% were detected once. The top ten constitute 3.5% to 4.5% of the sample.

The data were obtained in a study of Ad26.COV2.S vaccination and SARS-CoV-2 variants (dated by TCRdb to the early 2020s). Background for the entire study: TCRbeta repertoire sequencing served as the tool for gauging how specific and how broad the SARS-CoV-2-reactive T cell receptors were following Ad26.COV2.S vaccination. A total of around 32 samples were included in the TCR-sequenced set, comprising about 20 Ad26.COV2.S vaccine recipients, 5 placebo recipients and 8 SARS-CoV-2 convalescent individuals.

Broader findings and caveats from the paper: The authors noted that total T cell responses may have been underestimated by the TCR breadth and depth analyses. Non-spike TCR breadth was comparable between vaccine and placebo recipients, consistent with the vaccine containing only spike. After vaccination, spike-specific CD8+ and CD4+ T cell responses were reported to show substantial breadth. Spike-specific TCR breadth was higher in Ad26.COV2.S recipients than in placebo recipients (P = 0.0014).

The CDR3 starts with the cysteine, ends with the phenylalanine, and has 12 residues. Only CDR3 DNA remains: 36 bases, in frame from the first base. The germline ends are 10 bases apart after V is trimmed by 6 bases and J by 7 bases. The sequenced sample was peripheral blood, obtained after recovery from COVID-19. This receptor was obtained from a human donor who had recovered from COVID-19. The rearranged chain carries TRBV12-3 or TRBV12-4 and TRBJ1-3, with the D gene uncertain. The DNA sequence is TGTGCCAGCAGAACAAACGGGAACACCATATATTTT. Translated, it reads CASRTNGNTIYF.